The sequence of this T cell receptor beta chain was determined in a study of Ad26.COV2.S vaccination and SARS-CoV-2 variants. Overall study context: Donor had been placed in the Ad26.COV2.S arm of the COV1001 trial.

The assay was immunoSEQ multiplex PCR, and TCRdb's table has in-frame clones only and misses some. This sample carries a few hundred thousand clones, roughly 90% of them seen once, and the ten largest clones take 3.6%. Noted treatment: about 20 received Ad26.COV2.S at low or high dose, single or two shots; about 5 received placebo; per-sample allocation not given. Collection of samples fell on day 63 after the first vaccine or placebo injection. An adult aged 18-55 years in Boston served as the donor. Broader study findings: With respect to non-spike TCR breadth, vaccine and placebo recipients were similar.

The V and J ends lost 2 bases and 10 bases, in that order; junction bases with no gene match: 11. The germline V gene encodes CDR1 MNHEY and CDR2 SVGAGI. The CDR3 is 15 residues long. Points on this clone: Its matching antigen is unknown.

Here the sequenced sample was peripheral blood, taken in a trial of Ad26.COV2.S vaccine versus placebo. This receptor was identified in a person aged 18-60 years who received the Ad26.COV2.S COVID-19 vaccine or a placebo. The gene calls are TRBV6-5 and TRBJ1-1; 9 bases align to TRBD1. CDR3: CASSYLSRDRVRAFF. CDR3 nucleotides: TGTGCCAGCAGTTACCTGTCCCGGGACAGGGTTCGAGCTTTCTTT.